The 3 T cell receptor beta chains presented below share a single source sample, sequenced in a study of cytomegalovirus exposure and HLA in healthy donors. The PCR used 60 Vbeta and 13 Jbeta primers. Measured with immunoSEQ multiplex PCR; TCRdb has only the in-frame clones, and not every one. This table holds about 210,000 clones, approximately 80% found once. Sequencing was done on a sample of PBMCs. Receptors originate from a woman between 45 and 60 years old in good health and CMV-seropositive.

The V call is TRBV6-5, the J call TRBJ1-3; TRBD1 is a possible D gene (5 bases). Between the trimmed V and J ends, which lost 7 bases and 2 bases, there was a span of 9 bases. CDR3 length equals 13 residues. Germline V gene lookup returns CDR1 MNHEY and CDR2 SVGAGI. The CDR3 DNA is TGTGCCAGCACCGGGGGGACTGGAAACACCATATATTTT. Protein product: CASTGGTGNTIYF.

The chain couples TRBV2 to TRBJ2-3, with D maybe TRBD2 (5 bases). The germline gives CDR1 SNHLY, CDR2 FYNNEI. Between the trimmed V and J ends, which lost 5 bases and 2 bases, there was a span of 23 bases. This CDR3 region has 18 residues. The CDR3 is CASSTWTRIQGPTDTQYF. CDR3 in DNA: TGTGCCAGCAGTACCTGGACTCGAATCCAAGGTCCCACAGATACGCAGTATTTT. The full variable domain, rest sourced from reference TRBV2 and TRBJ2-3, is EPEVTQTPSHQVTQMGQEVILRCVPISNHLYFYWYRQILGQKVEFLVSFYNNEISEKSEIFDDQFSVERPDGSNFTLKIRSTKLEDSAMYFCASSTWTRIQGPTDTQYFGPGTRLTVL.

The V and J genes are TRBV7-2 and TRBJ2-4, with a possible D match to TRBD1 (5 bases). Between the trimmed V and J ends, which lost 4 bases and 1 base, there was a span of 8 bases. This CDR3 comprises 14 residues. The germline gives CDR1 SGHTA, CDR2 FQGNSA. CDR3 DNA: TGTGCCAGCAGCTCTCAGGGCGCCAAAAACATTCAGTACTTC. Protein sequence: CASSSQGAKNIQYF.